The 32 T cell receptor beta chains below were found in one sample sequenced in a study of T cell responses to AZD1222 COVID-19 vaccine. Data came from immunoSEQ multiplex PCR; TCRdb stores just in-frame clones and leaves some out. The sample records around 100,000 clones, 88% being singletons. This sample comprised peripheral blood, obtained on day 0 of AZD1222 vaccination. The receptors were gathered from an adult in good health.

The chain carries TRBV27 and TRBJ1-2; D is undetermined. Trimming stripped 6 bases from V and 4 bases from J, with 18 bases between. The germline gives CDR1 MNHEY, CDR2 SMNVEV (reference sequence). The length of the CDR3 is 15 residues. The DNA of the CDR3 is TGTGCCAGCAGAGAAGCCCTGAGGTTAGGCTATGGCTACACCTTC. Its translation: CASREALRLGYGYTF.

The chain couples TRBV7-2 to TRBJ1-5; no firm D call. Germline-derived CDR1 and CDR2 are SGHTA and FQGNSA. The CDR3 is made up of 14 amino acids. The V end lost 3 bases, the J end lost 3 bases, and 9 bases lay between the germline ends. The CDR3: CASSFGPNNQPQHF. CDR3 sequence (DNA): TGTGCCAGCAGCTTTGGTCCGAACAATCAGCCCCAGCATTTT.

The chain links TRBV3-1 (or the pseudogene TRBV3-2) to TRBJ2-5, with D hard to call. The CDR3 totals 11 residues. Per germline, CDR1 LGHDT and CDR2 YNNKEL (reference sequence). V was trimmed by 4 bases and J by 2 bases, leaving 2 bases between them. CDR3 protein: CASSLQETQYF. As DNA, the CDR3 is TGTGCCAGCAGCCTTCAAGAGACCCAGTACTTC.

V is TRBV28 and J is TRBJ2-6; D remains unclear. CDR1 and CDR2 from the germline V gene are MDHEN and SYDVKM. The CDR3 has 15 residues. Trimming cost V 7 bases and J 4 bases, with 14 bases left between them. CDR3 in DNA: TGTGCCAGCATTAGTGCCCCCGCCGGGGCCAACGTCCTGACTTTC. The encoded protein is CASISAPAGANVLTF.

This clone was recorded a few times. The rearrangement joins TRBV20-1 to TRBJ2-1; no definite D call. The V end lost 3 bases, the J end lost 7 bases, and 7 bases lay between the germline ends. The CDR3 totals 11 residues. The germline CDR1 and CDR2 sequences are DFQATT and SNEGSKA (reference sequence). CDR3 loop: CSARAGNEQFF. The CDR3 DNA reads TGCAGTGCTAGGGCAGGTAATGAGCAGTTCTTC.

The CDR3 DNA reads as TGTGCCAGCAGTTACGGGGGTAATGGCTACACCTTC. Encoded protein: CASSYGGNGYTF. This sequence joins TRBV6-2 or TRBV6-3 and TRBJ1-2, with D possibly matching TRBD1 (5 bases). CDR1 is MNHEY and CDR2 is SVGEGT in the germline V gene. This CDR3 is built from 12 residues. The germline V and J ends were trimmed by 2 bases and 6 bases, with 7 bases remaining between them.

The V call is TRBV28, the J call TRBJ2-7; D gene uncertain. V lost 6 bases and J 2 bases, leaving 11 bases between the germline ends. The CDR3 is 13 residues long. Germline loops: CDR1 MDHEN, CDR2 SYDVKM. DNA of the CDR3: TGTGCCAGCAGCTTCCAGTGGCCCTACGAGCAGTACTTC. It is translated as CASSFQWPYEQYF.

This clone was found once. The gene calls are TRBV25-1 and TRBJ2-4; D gene uncertain. Germline lookup yields CDR1 MGHDK and CDR2 SYGVNS. This CDR3 region has 15 residues. The V and J ends lost 5 bases and 0 bases respectively, with 11 bases between them. The CDR3 DNA is TGTGCCAGCAGTTCATCTAGACTAGCCAAAAACATTCAGTACTTC. This sequence encodes CASSSSRLAKNIQYF. Full variable domain (remainder filled in from reference TRBV25-1 and TRBJ2-4): EADIYQTPRYLVIGTGKKITLECSQTMGHDKMYWYQQDPGMELHLIHYSYGVNSTEKGDLSSESTVSRIRTEHFPLTLESARPSHTSQYLCASSSSRLAKNIQYFGAGTRLSVL.

The chain uses TRBV11-2 and TRBJ2-1; maybe TRBD2 (5 bases). The CDR3 totals 15 residues. With 5 bases removed from V and 4 bases from J, the gap between germline ends came to 15 bases. Germline lookup yields CDR1 SGHAT and CDR2 FQNNGV. The CDR3, as DNA: TGTGCCAGCAGCCCGAGGAGGACCCGATACAATGAGCAGTTCTTC. Encoded protein: CASSPRRTRYNEQFF.

The rearrangement uses TRBV4-2 and TRBJ2-4; TRBD2 agrees at 13 bases. V dropped 2 bases and J dropped 0; count of bases not matched to a gene: 10. The CDR3 length is 20 residues. Germline assignment: CDR1 LGHNA and CDR2 YNFKEQ. The CDR3 coding sequence is TGTGCCAGCAGCCAAAAGACTAGCGGGGGGATCCTTTCAGCCAAAAACATTCAGTACTTC. Protein sequence: CASSQKTSGGILSAKNIQYF.

This clone was observed a single time. This sequence joins TRBV2 and TRBJ2-7; TRBD2 matches at 9 bases. After removal of 1 base from V and 4 bases from J, the junction contained 11 bases not matched to a gene. Germline CDR1 is SNHLY and CDR2 is FYNNEI. The CDR3 has 17 residues. DNA of the CDR3: TGTGCCAGCAGTGAAGAGGGTAGCGGGAGAAGGAAATACGAGCAGTACTTC. This encodes CASSEEGSGRRKYEQYF. The full variable domain, in which reference TRBV2 and TRBJ2-7 provide the parts outside the CDR3, is EPEVTQTPSHQVTQMGQEVILRCVPISNHLYFYWYRQILGQKVEFLVSFYNNEISEKSEIFDDQFSVERPDGSNFTLKIRSTKLEDSAMYFCASSEEGSGRRKYEQYFGPGTRLTVT.

This chain uses TRBV13 with TRBJ2-7, with D perhaps being TRBD1 or TRBD2 (6 bases each). CDR3 length: 13 residues. V was cut by 5 bases and J by 7 bases, with 15 bases left in between. The germline V gene encodes CDR1 PRHDT and CDR2 FYEKMQ (reference sequence). In DNA, the CDR3 is TGTGCCAGCAGCCCTCGGACGGGGGCTGAGCAGTACTTC. It translates to CASSPRTGAEQYF. Filled out from reference TRBV13 and TRBJ2-7, the complete variable domain reads AAGVIQSPRHLIKEKRETATLKCYPIPRHDTVYWYQQGPGQDPQFLISFYEKMQSDKGSIPDRFSAQQFSDYHSELNMSSLELGDSALYFCASSPRTGAEQYFGPGTRLTVT.

This clone has a single count. The CDR3 reads CASSYYRDGNQPQHF. In DNA form, the CDR3 reads TGTGCCAGCAGTTACTACAGGGACGGCAATCAGCCCCAGCATTTT. The chain carries TRBV6-2 or TRBV6-3 and TRBJ1-5, with D perhaps matching TRBD1 (6 bases). V shed 1 base and J shed 2 bases, with 9 bases lying between them. This CDR3 comprises 15 residues. CDR1 MNHEY and CDR2 SVGEGT come from the germline V gene.

This clone appeared a single time. The rearrangement joins TRBV7-2 to TRBJ1-6; the D gene is possibly TRBD1 (6 bases). The V gene lost 7 bases and the J gene lost 7 bases, with 17 bases spanning the gap. The CDR3 is 15 residues long. Germline loops: CDR1 SGHTA, CDR2 FQGNSA. CDR3 sequence (DNA): TGTGCCAGCACCCCGGTTCTAGGGACAAATTCACCCCTCCACTTT. Protein sequence: CASTPVLGTNSPLHF.

V gene TRBV9 combines with J gene TRBJ2-2; 7 bases match TRBD2. Germline CDR1 is SGDLS and CDR2 is YYNGEE. The CDR3 covers 16 residues. Losses at the gene ends were 3 bases for V and 2 bases for J; bases not matched to a gene: 7. DNA of the CDR3: TGTGCCAGCAGCGGTCCGGGGGGTCGAAACACCGGGGAGCTGTTTTTT. It encodes CASSGPGGRNTGELFF.

This chain joins TRBV15 and TRBJ2-5; the D call may be TRBD1 or TRBD2 (5 bases each). V was shortened by 0 bases and J by 4 bases, with 12 bases between the two germline ends. CDR1 and CDR2 from the germline V gene are LNHNV and YYDKDF (reference sequence). The CDR3 has 15 residues. The CDR3 is CATSRDMQGAETQYF. CDR3 nucleotide sequence: TGTGCCACCAGCAGAGATATGCAGGGAGCAGAGACCCAGTACTTC.

Only one count was recorded for this clone. The rearrangement joins TRBV7-3 to TRBJ1-2; TRBD1 is a possible D gene (6 bases). This CDR3 is built from 15 residues. V lost 2 bases and J 8 bases, leaving 18 bases between the germline ends. CDR1 SGHTA and CDR2 FQGTGA come from the germline V gene. CDR3 in amino acids: CASSLDRTRVGGYTF. The CDR3 DNA is TGTGCCAGCAGCTTAGACAGGACGCGCGTGGGGGGCTACACCTTC. Full variable domain (rest looked up from reference TRBV7-3 and TRBJ1-2): GAGVSQTPSNKVTEKGKYVELRCDPISGHTALYWYRQSLGQGPEFLIYFQGTGAADDSGLPNDRFFAVRPEGSVSTLKIQRTERGDSAVYLCASSLDRTRVGGYTFGSGTRLTVV.

J is TRBJ1-3 and V is TRBV12-3 or TRBV12-4; no clear D gene. The CDR3 has 13 amino acids. Deletions cut 5 bases from V and 3 bases from J, with 8 bases between. CDR3 DNA: TGTGCCAGCAGTGTAGAACTTGGAAACACCATATATTTT. Its translation is CASSVELGNTIYF.

This CDR3 reads CASSWTKAIYF. In nucleotides, the CDR3 is TGTGCCAGCAGCTGGACCAAGGCCATATATTTT. The chain recombines TRBV12-3 or TRBV12-4 with TRBJ1-3, with D unresolved. Trimming shortened V by 6 bases and J by 11 bases, and 11 bases separated the two germline ends. The CDR3 has 11 amino acids.

The genes are TRBV18 and TRBJ1-2; the D gene is possibly TRBD1 (5 bases). CDR1 and CDR2 (germline): KGHSH, LQKENI. V was pared by 4 bases and J by 2 bases, with 11 bases between. This CDR3 has 14 amino acids. CDR3 DNA: TGTGCCAGCTCACTTGCAGGGAGGAACTATGGCTACACCTTC. Translating gives CASSLAGRNYGYTF.

The V call is TRBV3-1 (or the pseudogene TRBV3-2), the J call TRBJ2-7; TRBD1 or TRBD2 may be the D gene (6 bases each). The CDR3 spans 14 residues. CDR1 LGHDT and CDR2 YNNKEL come from the germline V gene (reference sequence). V was shortened by 4 bases and J by 5 bases, with 15 bases between the two germline ends. The CDR3 DNA reads as TGTGCCAGCAGCCCCTTCCGTAGGGGGGACGAGCAGTACTTC. It codes for CASSPFRRGDEQYF.

The rearrangement joins TRBV28 to TRBJ2-5; 7 positions agree with TRBD2. This CDR3 comprises 16 residues. V shed 6 bases, J shed 1 base, and the junction held 11 bases outside the gene matches. Germline V gene lookup returns CDR1 MDHEN and CDR2 SYDVKM. Here the CDR3 reads CASRRASGLSQETQYF. Here the CDR3 DNA reads TGTGCCAGCAGGAGAGCTTCGGGACTATCCCAAGAGACCCAGTACTTC.

The chain carries TRBV3-1 (or the pseudogene TRBV3-2) and TRBJ1-2; D might be TRBD1 (6 bases). The CDR3 runs to 17 residues. Trimming cost V 1 base and J 7 bases, with 22 bases left between them. Germline CDR1 reads LGHDT; CDR2 reads YNNKEL (reference sequence). CDR3 amino acids: CASSQVNRVPQVRGYTF. Here the CDR3 DNA reads TGTGCCAGCAGCCAAGTTAACAGGGTCCCCCAAGTTCGTGGCTACACCTTC.

This sequence joins TRBV28 and TRBJ1-2; D unclear. The V gene's germline CDR1 is MDHEN and CDR2 SYDVKM. The V end lost 3 bases, the J end lost 2 bases, and 10 bases lay between the germline ends. The CDR3 totals 14 residues. The CDR3 nucleotides read TGTGCCAGCAGTTTGGTACCGCCCAACTATGGCTACACCTTC. The encoded protein is CASSLVPPNYGYTF.

The chain employs TRBV7-9 and TRBJ2-1, with a tentative D call TRBD2 (6 bases). The CDR3 covers 14 residues. Germline values: CDR1 SEHNR, CDR2 FQNEAQ (reference sequence). V shed 1 base and J shed 4 bases, with 8 bases lying between them. As DNA, the CDR3 is TGTGCCAGCAGCTTAGGGGGGGATTACAATGAGCAGTTCTTC. Protein sequence: CASSLGGDYNEQFF. Drawing the rest from reference TRBV7-9 and TRBJ2-1, the complete variable domain is DTGVSQNPRHKITKRGQNVTFRCDPISEHNRLYWYRQTLGQGPEFLTYFQNEAQLEKSRLLSDRFSAERPKGSFSTLEIQRTEQGDSAMYLCASSLGGDYNEQFFGPGTRLTVL.

The chain employs TRBV27 and TRBJ1-2, with no clear D. Germline V gives CDR1 MNHEY, CDR2 SMNVEV (reference sequence). Trimming cost V 6 bases and J 4 bases, with 21 bases left between them. The CDR3 covers 16 residues. CDR3 in amino acids: CASRSGGTLGLYGYTF. In DNA, the CDR3 is TGTGCCAGCAGATCTGGAGGCACTCTTGGCCTCTATGGCTACACCTTC.

The chain employs TRBV7-2 and TRBJ2-4; TRBD2 agrees at 13 bases. The CDR3 runs to 15 residues. The germline V gene has CDR1 SGHTA and CDR2 FQGNSA. Unmatched junction bases numbered 4, after V lost 0 bases and J lost 11 bases. CDR3 sequence (DNA): TGTGCCAGCAGCTTAGCAACTAGCGGGAGGGAAGTTCAGTACTTC. Protein sequence: CASSLATSGREVQYF.

The J gene is TRBJ2-7, the V gene TRBV7-8; D is ambiguous. The CDR3 sequence is 14 residues long. Germline V gene lookup returns CDR1 SGHVS and CDR2 FQNEAQ. V was shortened by 5 bases and J by 5 bases, with 16 bases between the two germline ends. CDR3 in amino acids: CASSPSGQGDEQYF. CDR3 in DNA: TGTGCCAGCAGCCCCTCGGGCCAAGGAGACGAGCAGTACTTC.

The V call is TRBV21-1, the J call TRBJ2-1; the table's D call of TRBD2 was not tested on the DNA. TRBV21-1 is labeled a pseudogene. This CDR3 has 17 amino acids. This chain's CDR3 is CASSKATSGRLYNEQFF. The CDR3, as DNA: TGTGCCAGCAGCAAAGCAACTAGCGGGAGGCTATACAATGAGCAGTTCTTC.

This clone was detected a few times. The chain recombines TRBV4-3 with TRBJ2-7; no definite D call. Germline V gene sequence: CDR1 LGHNA, CDR2 YSLEER. Trimming cost V 0 bases and J 0 bases, with 9 bases left between them. The CDR3 totals 15 residues. The CDR3 reads CASSQDWRPSYEQYF. For the CDR3, the DNA is TGCGCCAGCAGCCAAGACTGGCGGCCCTCCTACGAGCAGTACTTC.

The chain carries TRBV12-3 or TRBV12-4 and TRBJ1-4; perhaps TRBD1 as D (5 bases). The CDR3 covers 13 residues. V gave up 5 bases and J gave up 13 bases, with 17 bases separating them. CDR3 in DNA: TGTGCCAGCAGTAAGGGATGGTCCGGGGGACTGTTTTTT. Protein sequence: CASSKGWSGGLFF.

This chain joins TRBV4-3 and TRBJ2-2; 8 bases line up with TRBD2. CDR1 LGHNA and CDR2 YSLEER come from the germline V gene. Unmatched junction bases numbered 8, after V lost 4 bases and J lost 4 bases. The CDR3 has 16 amino acids. CDR3 sequence reads: CASSRGLAYSTGELFF. The CDR3 bases are TGCGCCAGCAGCCGCGGACTAGCCTACTCCACCGGGGAGCTGTTTTTT.